The rows below give T cell receptor beta chains drawn from one sample of a study of T cell responses to AZD1222 COVID-19 vaccine. Libraries were prepared by immunoSEQ multiplex PCR; TCRdb keeps only in-frame clonotypes and omits some of them. This sample has fewer than 200,000 clones, with 91% found just once. Sample: peripheral blood, taken on day 0 of AZD1222 vaccination. The source is an adult in good health. The CDR3 runs from the conserved cysteine through the conserved F or W. D genes are given only for firm matches.

d_gene: NA
v_gene: TRBV21-1
j_gene: TRBJ1-1
CDR3nt: TGTGCCAGCAGCAATCACAGGAGGGGTGTGAACACTGAAGCTTTCTTT
CDR3aa: CASSNHRRGVNTEAFF

d_gene: NA
v_gene: TRBV30
j_gene: TRBJ2-1
CDR3nt: TGTGCCTGGAGTGTAGGTGAGAGCTCCTACAATGAGCAGTTCTTC
CDR3aa: CAWSVGESSYNEQFF

d_gene: NA
v_gene: TRBV7-2
j_gene: TRBJ1-1
CDR3nt: TGTGCCAGCAGCCAAGGGGTGAACACTGAAGCTTTCTTT
CDR3aa: CASSQGVNTEAFF

d_gene: NA
v_gene: TRBV5-1
j_gene: TRBJ1-2
CDR3nt: TGCGCCAGCAGCTTGGGCTCAGACCCCTATGGCTACACCTTC
CDR3aa: CASSLGSDPYGYTF

d_gene: TRBD1
v_gene: TRBV28
j_gene: TRBJ2-7
CDR3nt: TGTGCCAGCAGTCGACAGGGGGCCTACGAGCAGTACTTC
CDR3aa: CASSRQGAYEQYF

d_gene: TRBD2
v_gene: TRBV7-7
j_gene: TRBJ2-1
CDR3nt: TGTGCTAGCAGCTTAGGACTAGCGGGGGACAATGAGCAGTTCTTC
CDR3aa: CASSLGLAGDNEQFF

d_gene: NA
v_gene: TRBV15
j_gene: TRBJ1-2
CDR3nt: TGTGCCACCAGTCCGGGTTCTAACTATGGCTACACCTTC
CDR3aa: CATSPGSNYGYTF

d_gene: TRBD1
v_gene: TRBV29-1
j_gene: TRBJ1-2
CDR3nt: TGCAGCGTTCAAACGACAGGGATCTATGGCTACACCTTC
CDR3aa: CSVQTTGIYGYTF

d_gene: TRBD2
v_gene: TRBV15
j_gene: TRBJ2-1
CDR3nt: TGTGCCACCAGAGGGGCGGGGGGTACTAGCGGGAGGTATAATGAGCAGTTCTTC
CDR3aa: CATRGAGGTSGRYNEQFF

d_gene: NA
v_gene: TRBV13
j_gene: TRBJ1-1
CDR3nt: TGTGCCAGCAGCTTAGGAGCAGGCATAATGAACACTGAAGCTTTCTTT
CDR3aa: CASSLGAGIMNTEAFF

d_gene: NA
v_gene: TRBV5-6
j_gene: TRBJ2-6
CDR3nt: TGTGCCAGCAGCTTGTTACTAGGGACCGGGGCCAACGTCCTGACTTTC
CDR3aa: CASSLLLGTGANVLTF

d_gene: NA
v_gene: TRBV4-3
j_gene: TRBJ1-5
CDR3nt: TGCGCCAGCAGCCAAGATCGGCAGGGTGGCAATCAGCCCCAGCATTTT
CDR3aa: CASSQDRQGGNQPQHF

d_gene: NA
v_gene: TRBV28
j_gene: TRBJ1-1
CDR3nt: TGTGCCAGCAGTTTCAGAGCGTTTGAAGCTTTCTTT
CDR3aa: CASSFRAFEAFF